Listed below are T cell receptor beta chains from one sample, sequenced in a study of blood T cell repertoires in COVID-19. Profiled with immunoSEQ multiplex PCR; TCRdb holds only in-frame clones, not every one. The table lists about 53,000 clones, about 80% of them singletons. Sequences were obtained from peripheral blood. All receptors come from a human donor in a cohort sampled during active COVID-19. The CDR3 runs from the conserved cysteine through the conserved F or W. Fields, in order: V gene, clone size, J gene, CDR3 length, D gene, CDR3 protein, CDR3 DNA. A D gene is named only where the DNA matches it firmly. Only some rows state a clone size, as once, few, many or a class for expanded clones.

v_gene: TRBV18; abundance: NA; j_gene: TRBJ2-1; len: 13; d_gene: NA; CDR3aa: CASSPGNLHEQFF; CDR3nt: TGTGCCAGCTCGCCCGGTAATCTGCATGAGCAGTTCTTC
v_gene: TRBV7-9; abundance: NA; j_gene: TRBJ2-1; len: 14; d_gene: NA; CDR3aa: CAVDGGRATPEQFF; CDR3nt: TGTGCCGTCGACGGGGGGCGGGCTACCCCTGAGCAGTTCTTC
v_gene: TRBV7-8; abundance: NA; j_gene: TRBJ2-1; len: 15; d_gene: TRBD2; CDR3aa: CASSLTSGRGNEQFF; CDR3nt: TGTGCCAGCAGCCTGACTAGCGGGAGAGGGAATGAGCAGTTCTTC
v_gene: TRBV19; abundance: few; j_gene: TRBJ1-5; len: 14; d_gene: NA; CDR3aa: CASSIGARHQPQHF; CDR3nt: TGTGCCAGTAGTATCGGTGCCCGTCATCAGCCCCAGCATTTT
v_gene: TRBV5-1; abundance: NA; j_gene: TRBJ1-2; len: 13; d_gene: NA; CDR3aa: CASSFTENYGYTF; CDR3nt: TGCGCCAGCAGCTTTACTGAGAACTATGGCTACACCTTC
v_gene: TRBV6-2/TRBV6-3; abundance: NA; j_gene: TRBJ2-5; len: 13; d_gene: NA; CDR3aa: CASSVGAWETQYF; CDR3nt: TGTGCCAGCAGTGTGGGGGCTTGGGAGACCCAGTACTTC
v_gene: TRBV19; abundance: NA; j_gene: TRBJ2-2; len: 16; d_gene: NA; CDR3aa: CASSIDREGGPGELFF; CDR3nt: TGTGCCAGTAGTATAGATCGTGAAGGGGGACCCGGGGAGCTGTTTTTT
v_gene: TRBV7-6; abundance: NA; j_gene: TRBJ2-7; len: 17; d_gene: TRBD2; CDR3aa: CASSPGTSGGAGYEQYF; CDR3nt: TGTGCCAGCAGTCCCGGGACTAGCGGGGGGGCCGGCTACGAGCAGTACTTC
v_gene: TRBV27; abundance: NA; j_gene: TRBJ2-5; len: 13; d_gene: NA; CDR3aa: CASSSPGLGTQYF; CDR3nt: TGTGCCAGCAGTTCGCCGGGATTAGGGACCCAGTACTTC
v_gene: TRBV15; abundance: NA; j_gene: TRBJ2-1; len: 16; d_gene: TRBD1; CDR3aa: CATSRRSRTGVVEQFF; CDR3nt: TGTGCCACCAGCAGACGCTCCCGGACAGGGGTGGTTGAGCAGTTCTTC
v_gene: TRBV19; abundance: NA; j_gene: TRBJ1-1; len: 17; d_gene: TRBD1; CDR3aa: CASSIRRQGAPNTEAFF; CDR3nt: TGTGCCAGTAGTATTAGGAGACAGGGGGCCCCGAACACTGAAGCTTTCTTT
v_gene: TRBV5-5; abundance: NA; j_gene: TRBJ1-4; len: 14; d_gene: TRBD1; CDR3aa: CASSLAGGDEKLFF; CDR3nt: TGTGCCAGCAGCTTGGCAGGGGGAGATGAAAAACTGTTTTTT
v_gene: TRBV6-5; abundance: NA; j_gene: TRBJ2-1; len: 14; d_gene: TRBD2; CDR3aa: CASTHREGPGEQFF; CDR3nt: TGTGCCAGCACCCATCGGGAGGGGCCGGGTGAGCAGTTCTTC
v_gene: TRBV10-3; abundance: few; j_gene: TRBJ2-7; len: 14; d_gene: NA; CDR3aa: CAIRPGTGNGEQYF; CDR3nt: TGTGCCATCAGGCCCGGGACTGGCAACGGGGAGCAGTACTTC
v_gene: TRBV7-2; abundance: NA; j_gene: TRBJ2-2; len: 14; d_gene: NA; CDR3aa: CASSFRGVTGELFF; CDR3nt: TGTGCCAGCAGCTTCAGGGGCGTCACCGGGGAGCTGTTTTTT
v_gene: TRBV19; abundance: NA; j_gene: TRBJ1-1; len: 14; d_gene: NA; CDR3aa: CASSIVRGAAEAFF; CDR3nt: TGTGCCAGTAGTATAGTTCGGGGGGCGGCTGAAGCTTTCTTT
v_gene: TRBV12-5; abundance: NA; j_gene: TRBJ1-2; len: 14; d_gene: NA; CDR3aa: CASGPRSRDYGYTF; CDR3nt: TGTGCTAGTGGTCCGCGGTCACGGGACTATGGCTACACCTTC
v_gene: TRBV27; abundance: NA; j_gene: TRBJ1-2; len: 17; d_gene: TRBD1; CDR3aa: CASSLGTGGASVYGYTF; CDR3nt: TGTGCCAGCAGTCTAGGGACAGGGGGCGCATCTGTCTATGGCTACACCTTC
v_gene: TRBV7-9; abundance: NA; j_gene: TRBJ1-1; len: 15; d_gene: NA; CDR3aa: CASSFGGESDTEAFF; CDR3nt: TGTGCCAGCAGCTTCGGAGGGGAATCGGACACTGAAGCTTTCTTT
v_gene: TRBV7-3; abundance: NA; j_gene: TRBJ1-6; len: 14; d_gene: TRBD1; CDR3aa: CASSLRDRNSPLHF; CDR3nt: TGTGCCAGCAGCTTACGGGACAGAAATTCACCCCTCCACTTT
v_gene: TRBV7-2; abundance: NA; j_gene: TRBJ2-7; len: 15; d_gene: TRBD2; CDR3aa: CASSLNTGGAGEQYF; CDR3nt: TGTGCCAGCAGCTTAAATACCGGGGGGGCCGGCGAGCAGTACTTC
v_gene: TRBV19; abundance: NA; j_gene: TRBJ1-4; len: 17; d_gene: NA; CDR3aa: CASSISSHPSTNEKLFF; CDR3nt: TGTGCCAGTAGTATTAGCTCCCACCCCTCAACTAATGAAAAACTGTTTTTT
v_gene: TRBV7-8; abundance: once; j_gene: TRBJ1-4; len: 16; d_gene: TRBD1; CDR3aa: CASSLETTGRLEKLFF; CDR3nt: TGTGCCAGCAGCTTAGAAACGACAGGGCGTTTAGAAAAACTGTTTTTT
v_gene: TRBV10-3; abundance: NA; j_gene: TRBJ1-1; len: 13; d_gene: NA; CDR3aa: CAIRGAVNTEAFF; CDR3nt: TGTGCCATCAGAGGAGCAGTGAACACTGAAGCTTTCTTT
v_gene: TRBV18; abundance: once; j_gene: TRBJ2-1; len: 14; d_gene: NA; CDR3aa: CASSPGQTYNEQFF; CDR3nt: TGTGCCAGCTCACCAGGTCAGACCTACAATGAGCAGTTCTTC
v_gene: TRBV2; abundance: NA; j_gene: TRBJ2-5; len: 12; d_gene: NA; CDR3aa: CASSEAKLTQYF; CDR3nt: TGTGCCAGCAGTGAAGCCAAACTGACCCAGTACTTC
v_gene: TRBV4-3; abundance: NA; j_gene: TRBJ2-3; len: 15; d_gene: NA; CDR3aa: CASSQRAGLTDTQYF; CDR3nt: TGCGCCAGCAGCCAGAGAGCGGGTCTCACAGATACGCAGTATTTT
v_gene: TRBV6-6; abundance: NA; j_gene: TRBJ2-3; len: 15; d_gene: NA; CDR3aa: CASSYVPGDTDTQYF; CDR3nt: TGTGCCAGCAGTTACGTCCCCGGGGACACAGATACGCAGTATTTT
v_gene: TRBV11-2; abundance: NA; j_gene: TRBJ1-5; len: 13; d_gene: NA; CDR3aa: CASSLVREQPQHF; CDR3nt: TGTGCCAGCAGCTTAGTGAGGGAACAGCCCCAGCATTTT
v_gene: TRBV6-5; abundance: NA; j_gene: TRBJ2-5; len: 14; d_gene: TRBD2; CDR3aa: CASSLGLDQETQYF; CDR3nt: TGTGCCAGCAGCCTGGGACTAGACCAAGAGACCCAGTACTTC
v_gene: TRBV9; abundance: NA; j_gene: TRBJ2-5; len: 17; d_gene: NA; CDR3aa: CASSVVGQRAEGETQYF; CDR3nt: TGTGCCAGCAGCGTAGTTGGACAGAGGGCAGAAGGGGAGACCCAGTACTTC
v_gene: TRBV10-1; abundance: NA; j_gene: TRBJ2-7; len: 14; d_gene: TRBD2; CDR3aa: CASSASGGAGEQYF; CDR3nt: TGCGCCAGCAGTGCTAGCGGGGGGGCCGGCGAGCAGTACTTC
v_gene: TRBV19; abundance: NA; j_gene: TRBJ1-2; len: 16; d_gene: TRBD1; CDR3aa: CASSQGAYRSNYGYTF; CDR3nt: TGTGCCAGCTCCCAGGGGGCGTATAGGAGTAACTATGGCTACACCTTC
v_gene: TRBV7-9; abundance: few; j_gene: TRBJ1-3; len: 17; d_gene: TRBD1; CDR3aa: CASSLRGTGLSGNTIYF; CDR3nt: TGTGCCAGCAGCTTACGAGGGACAGGCCTCTCTGGAAACACCATATATTTT
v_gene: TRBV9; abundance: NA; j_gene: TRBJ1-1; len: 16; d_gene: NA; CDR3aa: CASSVTIGETYTEAFF; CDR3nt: TGTGCCAGCAGCGTGACGATAGGGGAAACATACACTGAAGCTTTCTTT
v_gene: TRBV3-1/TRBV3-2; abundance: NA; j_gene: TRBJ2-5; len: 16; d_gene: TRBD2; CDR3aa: CASSQTRAGGEETQYF; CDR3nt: TGTGCCAGCAGCCAGACCAGAGCGGGGGGCGAAGAGACCCAGTACTTC
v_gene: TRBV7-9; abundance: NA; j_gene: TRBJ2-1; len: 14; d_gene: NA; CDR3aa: CASSQSEGGGEQFF; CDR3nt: TGTGCCAGCAGCCAGTCAGAGGGCGGTGGTGAGCAGTTCTTC
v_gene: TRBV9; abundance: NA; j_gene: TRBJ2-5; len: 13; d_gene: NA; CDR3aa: CASSVVGGETQYF; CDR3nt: TGTGCCAGCAGCGTAGTCGGGGGTGAGACCCAGTACTTC
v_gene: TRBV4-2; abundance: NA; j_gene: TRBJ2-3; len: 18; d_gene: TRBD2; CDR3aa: CASSQDPKRGASTDTQYF; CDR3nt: TGTGCCAGCAGCCAAGATCCCAAGCGGGGGGCTAGCACAGATACGCAGTATTTT
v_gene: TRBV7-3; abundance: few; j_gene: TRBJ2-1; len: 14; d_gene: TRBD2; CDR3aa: CASSLTSGSNEQFF; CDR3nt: TGTGCCAGCAGCTTAACTAGCGGGAGTAATGAGCAGTTCTTC
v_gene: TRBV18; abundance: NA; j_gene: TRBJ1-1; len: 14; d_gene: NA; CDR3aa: CASSRSRENTEAFF; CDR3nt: TGTGCCAGCTCACGGAGTAGAGAGAACACTGAAGCTTTCTTT
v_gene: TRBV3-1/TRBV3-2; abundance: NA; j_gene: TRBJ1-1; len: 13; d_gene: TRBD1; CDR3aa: CASSRRTGSEAFF; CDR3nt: TGTGCCAGCAGCCGACGGACAGGGTCTGAAGCTTTCTTT